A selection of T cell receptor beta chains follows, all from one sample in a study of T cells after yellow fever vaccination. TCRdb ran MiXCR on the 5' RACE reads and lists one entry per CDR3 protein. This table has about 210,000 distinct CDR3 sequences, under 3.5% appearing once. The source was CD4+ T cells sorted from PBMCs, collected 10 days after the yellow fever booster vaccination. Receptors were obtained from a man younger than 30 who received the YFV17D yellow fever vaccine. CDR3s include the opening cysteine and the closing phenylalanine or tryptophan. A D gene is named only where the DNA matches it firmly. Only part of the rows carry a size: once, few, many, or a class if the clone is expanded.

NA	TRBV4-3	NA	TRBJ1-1	CASSQDLPTGEAFF	TGCGCCAGCAGCCAAGATCTGCCGACGGGGGAAGCTTTCTTT
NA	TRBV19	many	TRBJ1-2	CASSISGYGYTF	TGTGCCAGTAGTATTTCGGGATATGGCTACACCTTC
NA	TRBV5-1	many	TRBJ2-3	CASSLVQGDTQYF	TGCGCCAGCAGCTTGGTACAGGGAGATACGCAGTATTTT
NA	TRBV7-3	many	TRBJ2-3	CASSQHPKSGGDTQYF	TGTGCCAGCAGCCAACACCCCAAGTCCGGGGGAGATACGCAGTATTTT
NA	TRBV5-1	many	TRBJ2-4	CASSLTTVAKNIQYF	TGCGCCAGCAGCTTGACAACGGTAGCCAAAAACATTCAGTACTTC
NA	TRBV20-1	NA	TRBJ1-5	CSARERGPREPQHF	TGCAGTGCTAGAGAAAGGGGTCCCAGAGAGCCCCAGCATTTT
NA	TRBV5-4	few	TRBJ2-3	CASSLPSPSTDTQYF	TGTGCCAGCAGCTTGCCTAGCCCAAGCACAGATACGCAGTATTTT
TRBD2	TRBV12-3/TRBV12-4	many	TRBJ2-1	CASSPGTSVDEQFF	TGTGCCAGCAGTCCGGGGACTAGCGTTGATGAGCAGTTCTTC
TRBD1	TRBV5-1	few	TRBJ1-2	CASSYSYRGGAYGYTF	TGCGCCAGCAGCTACTCCTACAGGGGAGGGGCATATGGCTACACCTTC
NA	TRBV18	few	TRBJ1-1	CASSPPGANTEAFF	TGTGCCAGCTCACCCCCAGGAGCAAACACTGAAGCTTTCTTT
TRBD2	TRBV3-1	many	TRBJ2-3	CASSQDGLATDTQYF	TGTGCCAGCAGCCAAGATGGACTAGCCACAGATACGCAGTATTTT
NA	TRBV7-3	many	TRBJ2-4	CASSLNGRGTKNIQYF	TGTGCCAGCAGCTTAAACGGACGGGGAACCAAAAACATTCAGTACTTC
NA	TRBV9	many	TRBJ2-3	CASGERGNTDTQYF	TGTGCCAGCGGAGAACGGGGAAACACAGATACGCAGTATTTT
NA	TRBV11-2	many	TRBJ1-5	CASSLGVRGGQPQHF	TGTGCCAGCAGCTTAGGGGTGCGGGGGGGTCAGCCCCAGCATTTT
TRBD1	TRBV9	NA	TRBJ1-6	CASSVGQGRDSPLHF	TGTGCCAGCAGCGTAGGACAGGGGCGGGATTCACCCCTCCACTTT
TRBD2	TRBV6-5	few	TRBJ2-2	CASTYRQRGGRNTGELFF	TGTGCCAGCACCTACCGTCAGCGGGGGGGCCGAAACACCGGGGAGCTGTTTTTT
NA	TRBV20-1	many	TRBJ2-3	CSASRQLSTDTQYF	TGCAGTGCTAGTCGACAGCTAAGCACAGATACGCAGTATTTT
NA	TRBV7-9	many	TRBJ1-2	CASSLEPYGYTF	TGTGCCAGCAGCTTAGAGCCTTATGGCTACACCTTC
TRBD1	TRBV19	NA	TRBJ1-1	CASRRLLGQGGSDTEAFF	TGTGCCAGTAGACGGCTTTTGGGACAGGGAGGCTCGGACACTGAAGCTTTCTTT
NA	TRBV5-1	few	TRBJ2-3	CASTESTSPTDTQYF	TGCGCCAGCACGGAATCCACATCACCCACAGATACGCAGTATTTT
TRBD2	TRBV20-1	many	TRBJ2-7	CSAWGLAGGSYEQYF	TGCAGTGCTTGGGGACTAGCGGGGGGATCCTACGAGCAGTACTTC
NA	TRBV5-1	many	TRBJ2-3	CASSLARGRTDTQYF	TGCGCCAGCAGCTTGGCCAGGGGCCGCACAGATACGCAGTATTTT
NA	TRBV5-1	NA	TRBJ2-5	CASSLQPTSQETQYF	TGCGCCAGCAGCTTGCAGCCGACTAGCCAAGAGACCCAGTACTTC
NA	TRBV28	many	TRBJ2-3	CASGGPQDTQYF	TGTGCCAGTGGGGGGCCCCAAGATACGCAGTATTTT
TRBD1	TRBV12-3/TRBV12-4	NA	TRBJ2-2	CASSLRTGVKEGELFF	TGTGCCAGCAGTTTGCGGACAGGGGTTAAGGAGGGGGAGCTGTTTTTT
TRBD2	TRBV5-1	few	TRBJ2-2	CASTRGGITAGGELFF	TGCGCCAGCACCCGGGGGGGTATTACCGCCGGCGGGGAGCTGTTTTTT
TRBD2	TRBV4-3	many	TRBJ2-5	CASSPSLATETQYF	TGCGCCAGCAGCCCGTCACTAGCGACCGAGACCCAGTACTTC
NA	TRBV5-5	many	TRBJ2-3	CASRSRNRLLPDTQYF	TGTGCCAGCAGGAGCCGTAACAGGCTCTTACCAGATACGCAGTATTTT
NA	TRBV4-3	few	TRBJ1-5	CASSQQYNQPQHF	TGCGCCAGCAGCCAACAGTACAATCAGCCCCAGCATTTT
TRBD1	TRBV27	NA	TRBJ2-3	CASSLKGQGTDTQYF	TGTGCCAGCAGTTTAAAGGGACAGGGGACAGATACGCAGTATTTT
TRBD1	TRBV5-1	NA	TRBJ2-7	CASSLDTGGEQYF	TGCGCCAGCAGCTTGGATACAGGGGGCGAGCAGTACTTC
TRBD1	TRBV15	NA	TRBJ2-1	CATSRDQDRGIEQFF	TGTGCCACCAGCAGAGACCAGGACAGGGGGATTGAGCAGTTCTTC
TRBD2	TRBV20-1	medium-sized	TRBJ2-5	CSARDNLAVQETQYF	TGCAGTGCTAGAGATAACCTAGCGGTCCAAGAGACCCAGTACTTC
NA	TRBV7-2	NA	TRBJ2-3	CASSPDRTVTDTQYF	TGTGCCAGCAGCCCAGACAGGACGGTCACAGATACGCAGTATTTT
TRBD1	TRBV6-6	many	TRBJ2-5	CASRPGGQGGTQYF	TGTGCCAGCAGGCCCGGCGGACAGGGAGGGACCCAGTACTTC
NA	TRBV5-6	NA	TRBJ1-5	CASSRGPDQPQHF	TGTGCCAGCAGCCGAGGCCCCGATCAGCCCCAGCATTTT
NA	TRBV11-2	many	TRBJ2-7	CASSRQGSYEQYF	TGTGCCAGCAGCCGCCAGGGGTCCTACGAGCAGTACTTC
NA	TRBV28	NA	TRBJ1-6	CASDDRYNSPLHF	TGTGCCAGCGATGACAGGTATAATTCACCCCTCCACTTT
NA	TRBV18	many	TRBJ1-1	CASSLGEGTEAFF	TGTGCCAGCAGCTTAGGGGAGGGCACTGAAGCTTTCTTT
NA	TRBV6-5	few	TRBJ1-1	CASSYSKGYTEAFF	TGTGCCAGCAGTTACTCCAAAGGTTACACTGAAGCTTTCTTT
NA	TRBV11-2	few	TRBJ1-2	CASQSGSNYGYTF	TGTGCCAGCCAGAGTGGCAGCAACTATGGCTACACCTTC
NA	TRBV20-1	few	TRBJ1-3	CSASGEPSGNTIYF	TGCAGTGCATCAGGGGAACCCTCTGGAAACACCATATATTTT
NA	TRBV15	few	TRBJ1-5	CATSKAGYQPQHF	TGTGCCACCAGCAAGGCAGGGTATCAGCCCCAGCATTTT
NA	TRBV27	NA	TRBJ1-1	CASSTIQGADTEAFF	TGTGCCAGCAGTACTATACAGGGAGCGGACACTGAAGCTTTCTTT
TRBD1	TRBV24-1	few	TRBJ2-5	CATSDPGQGAGETQYF	TGTGCCACCAGTGACCCGGGACAGGGGGCTGGAGAGACCCAGTACTTC
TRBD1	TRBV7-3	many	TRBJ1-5	CASSQGAYQPQHF	TGTGCCAGCAGCCAGGGGGCTTACCAGCCCCAGCATTTT
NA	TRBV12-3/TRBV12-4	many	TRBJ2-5	CASSLGQRSAQETQYF	TGTGCCAGCAGCCTAGGACAGAGGAGTGCACAAGAGACCCAGTACTTC
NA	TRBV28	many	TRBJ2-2	CASSPFGELFF	TGTGCCAGCAGCCCGTTCGGGGAGCTGTTTTTT
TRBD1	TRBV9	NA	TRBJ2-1	CASSVTNVDRGPGEQFF	TGTGCCAGCAGCGTCACGAACGTAGACAGGGGGCCGGGTGAGCAGTTCTTC
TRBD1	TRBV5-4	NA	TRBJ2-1	CASSFPGQGGSEQFF	TGTGCCAGCAGCTTCCCGGGACAGGGGGGTAGTGAGCAGTTCTTC
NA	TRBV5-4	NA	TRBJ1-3	CASRAGLPSSGNTIYF	TGTGCCAGCAGGGCGGGACTCCCGAGCTCTGGAAACACCATATATTTT